Below, 11 T cell receptor beta chains from the same sample are listed, as sequenced in a study of blood T cell repertoires in COVID-19. Sequencing was performed with immunoSEQ multiplex PCR; in TCRdb, only in-frame clones are kept and a portion is missing. The repertoire consists of roughly 250,000 clones, with roughly 90% occurring once and the leading ten covering around 2%. Sequenced: peripheral blood. Receptor source: a middle-aged woman who had recovered from COVID-19.

This rearrangement joins TRBV24-1 to TRBJ1-4; D is unresolved. V shed 1 base and J shed 0 bases, with 8 bases lying between them. CDR1 and CDR2 from the germline V gene are KGHDR and SFDVKD. The CDR3 consists of 16 residues. In nucleotides, the CDR3 is TGTGCCACCAGTGATTTTCCCTTCTCAACTAATGAAAAACTGTTTTTT. Amino acid sequence: CATSDFPFSTNEKLFF.

This chain connects TRBV9 to TRBJ1-3, with 7 bases lining up with TRBD1. The V segment lost 4 bases and the J segment 1 base; nucleotides outside the gene matches: 8. The CDR3 extends over 16 amino acids. The germline CDR1 and CDR2 sequences are SGDLS and YYNGEE. CDR3 sequence: CASSPGGTGSGNTIYF. CDR3 coding DNA: TGTGCCAGCAGCCCAGGGGGTACGGGATCTGGAAACACCATATATTTT.

This rearrangement joins TRBV7-2 to TRBJ2-3; 7 bases fit TRBD1. The germline CDR1 and CDR2 sequences are SGHTA and FQGNSA. V dropped 5 bases and J dropped 3; count of bases not matched to a gene: 5. The CDR3 consists of 14 residues. Written as DNA, the CDR3 is TGTGCCAGCAGCCAACGGACAGGAACAGATACGCAGTATTTT. Translation gives CASSQRTGTDTQYF.

The V gene is TRBV7-2, the J gene TRBJ2-3; 7 bases are shared with TRBD1. Germline assignment: CDR1 SGHTA and CDR2 FQGNSA. CDR3 length: 14 amino acids. Losses at the gene ends were 4 bases for V and 0 bases for J; bases not matched to a gene: 1. CDR3 sequence: CASSWDSSTDTQYF. The CDR3 DNA reads as TGTGCCAGCAGCTGGGACAGCAGCACAGATACGCAGTATTTT.

This clone was seen just once. This sequence joins TRBV6-2 or TRBV6-3 and TRBJ1-5; 7 positions agree with TRBD1. CDR1 is MNHEY and CDR2 is SVGEGT in the germline V gene. With V trimmed by 5 bases and J by 4 bases, 14 bases remained unmatched. This CDR3 comprises 17 residues. CDR3 DNA sequence: TGTGCCAGCAGTCCCGTTGTAGGGGGCTTACGGAATCAGCCCCAGCATTTT. This gives the protein CASSPVVGGLRNQPQHF.

The chain combines TRBV4-2 with TRBJ1-2; 12 bases map to TRBD1. Germline assignment: CDR1 LGHNA and CDR2 YNFKEQ. Trimming removed 0 bases from V and 8 bases from J; junction bases left unmatched: 13. The CDR3 is 18 residues long. DNA for the CDR3: TGTGCCAGCAGCCAAGATGTTGGGACAGGGGGCGCCCCGGGGGGCTACACCTTC. It codes for CASSQDVGTGGAPGGYTF.

The J gene is TRBJ2-1, the V gene TRBV28; a possible D gene is TRBD1 (5 bases). Trimming cost V 10 bases and J 2 bases, with 21 bases left between them. The germline CDR1 and CDR2 sequences are MDHEN and SYDVKM. CDR3 length: 16 residues. For the CDR3, the DNA is TGTGCCACCCAGGGTCCGAAGGCCAGCGCCTACAATGAGCAGTTCTTC. Encoded protein: CATQGPKASAYNEQFF.

The chain recombines TRBV15 with TRBJ2-1; TRBD2 matches 9 bases. V shed 3 bases and J 6 bases; nucleotides not matched to a gene: 15. Germline V lookup: CDR1 LNHNV, CDR2 YYDKDF (reference sequence). The CDR3 length is 18 residues. The CDR3 DNA sequence: TGTGCCACCAGCAGGGGGAACAGACTAGCGGAGCTTTCCAATGAGCAGTTCTTC. It encodes CATSRGNRLAELSNEQFF.

The V gene is TRBV3-1 (or the pseudogene TRBV3-2), the J gene TRBJ1-3, with 7 bases matching TRBD1. The CDR3 sequence is 16 residues long. The ends lost 4 bases at V and 1 base at J; junction bases unmatched: 7. Germline V gene data show CDR1 as LGHDT and CDR2 as YNNKEL (reference sequence). The CDR3, as DNA: TGTGCCAGCAGCCTAAAGTTACAGGGGTCTGGAAACACCATATATTTT. Translating gives CASSLKLQGSGNTIYF.

This clone was recorded only once. The V and J genes are TRBV11-3 and TRBJ2-3, with a tentative D call TRBD1 (6 bases). The CDR3 sequence is 14 residues long. Deletions cut 1 base from V and 5 bases from J, with 10 bases between. The V gene's germline CDR1 is SGHNT and CDR2 YENEEA. The CDR3, as DNA: TGTGCCAGCAGCTTAGCAGGGGCGAGAGATACGCAGTATTTT. Translation: CASSLAGARDTQYF. The entire variable domain, with the rest obtained from reference TRBV11-3 and TRBJ2-3, is as follows: EAGVVQSPRYKIIEKKQPVAFWCNPISGHNTLYWYLQNLGQGPELLIRYENEEAVDDSQLPKDRFSAERLKGVDSTLKIQPAELGDSAVYLCASSLAGARDTQYFGPGTRLTVL.

V is TRBV7-7 and J is TRBJ2-2, with TRBD2 matching 14 bases. This CDR3 is 15 amino acids long. Per the germline V gene, CDR1 is SSHAT and CDR2 is FNYEAQ (reference sequence). The CDR3: CASGPTSGGAGELFF. DNA of the CDR3: TGTGCTAGCGGTCCGACTAGCGGGGGGGCCGGGGAGCTGTTTTTT.